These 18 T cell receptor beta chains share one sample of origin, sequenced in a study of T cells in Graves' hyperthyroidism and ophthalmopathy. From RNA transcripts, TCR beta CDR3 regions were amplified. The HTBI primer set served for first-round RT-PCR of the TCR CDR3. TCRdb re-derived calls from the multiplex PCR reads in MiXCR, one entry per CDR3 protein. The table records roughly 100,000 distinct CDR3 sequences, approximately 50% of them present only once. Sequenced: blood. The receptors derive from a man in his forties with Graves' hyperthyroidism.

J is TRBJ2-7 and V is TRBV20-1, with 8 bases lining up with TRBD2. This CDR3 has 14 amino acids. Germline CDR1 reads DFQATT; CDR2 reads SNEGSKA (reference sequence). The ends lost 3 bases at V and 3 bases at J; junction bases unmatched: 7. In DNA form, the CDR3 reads TGCAGTGCTAGGGGGGTTAGCGGGATCTACGAGCAGTACTTC. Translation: CSARGVSGIYEQYF.

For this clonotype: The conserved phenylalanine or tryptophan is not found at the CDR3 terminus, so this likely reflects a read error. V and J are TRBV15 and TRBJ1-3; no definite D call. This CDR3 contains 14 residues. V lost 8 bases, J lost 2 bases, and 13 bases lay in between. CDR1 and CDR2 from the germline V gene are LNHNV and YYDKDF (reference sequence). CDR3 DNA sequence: TGTGCCACCTTTGACGGCTTCCCTGGAAACACCATATATTCT. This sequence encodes CATFDGFPGNTIYS.

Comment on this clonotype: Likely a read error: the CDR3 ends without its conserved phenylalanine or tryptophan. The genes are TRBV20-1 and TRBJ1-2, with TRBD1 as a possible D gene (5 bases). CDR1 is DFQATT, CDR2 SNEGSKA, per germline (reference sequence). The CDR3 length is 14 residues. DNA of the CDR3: TGCAGTGCCAGAGAAGGAGGGGTAGGCTATGGCTACACCTAC. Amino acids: CSAREGGVGYGYTY.

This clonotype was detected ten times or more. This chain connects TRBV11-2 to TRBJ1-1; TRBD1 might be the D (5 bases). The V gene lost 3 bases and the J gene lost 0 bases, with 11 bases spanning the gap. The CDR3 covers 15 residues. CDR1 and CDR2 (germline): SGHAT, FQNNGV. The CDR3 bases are TGTGCCAGCAGCTTTGGTACAGGTATGAACACTGAAGCTTTCTTT. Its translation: CASSFGTGMNTEAFF.

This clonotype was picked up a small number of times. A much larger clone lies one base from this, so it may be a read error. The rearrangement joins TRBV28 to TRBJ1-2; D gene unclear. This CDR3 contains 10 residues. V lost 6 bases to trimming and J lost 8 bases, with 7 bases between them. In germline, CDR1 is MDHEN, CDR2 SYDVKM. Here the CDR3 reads CASSARGYTF. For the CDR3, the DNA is TGTGCCAGCAGCGCGAGGGGCTACACCTTC.

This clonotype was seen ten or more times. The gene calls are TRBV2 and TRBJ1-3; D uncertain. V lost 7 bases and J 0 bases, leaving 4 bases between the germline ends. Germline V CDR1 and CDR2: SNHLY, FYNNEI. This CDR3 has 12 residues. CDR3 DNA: TGTGCCAGCATGATCTCTGGAAACACCATATATTTT. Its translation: CASMISGNTIYF.

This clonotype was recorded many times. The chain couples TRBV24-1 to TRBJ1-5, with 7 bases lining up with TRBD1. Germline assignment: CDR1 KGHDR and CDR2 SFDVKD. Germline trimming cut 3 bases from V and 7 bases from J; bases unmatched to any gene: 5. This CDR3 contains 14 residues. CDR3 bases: TGTGCCACCAGTGATCGACAGGGACTCCAGCCCCAGCATTTT. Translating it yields CATSDRQGLQPQHF.

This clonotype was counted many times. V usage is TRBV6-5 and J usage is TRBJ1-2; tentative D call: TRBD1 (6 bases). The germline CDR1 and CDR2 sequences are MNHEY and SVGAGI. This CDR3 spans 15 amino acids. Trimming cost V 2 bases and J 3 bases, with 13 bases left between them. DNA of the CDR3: TGTGCCAGCAGTTACCAACAGGGAGGGTACTATGGCTACACCTTC. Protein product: CASSYQQGGYYGYTF.

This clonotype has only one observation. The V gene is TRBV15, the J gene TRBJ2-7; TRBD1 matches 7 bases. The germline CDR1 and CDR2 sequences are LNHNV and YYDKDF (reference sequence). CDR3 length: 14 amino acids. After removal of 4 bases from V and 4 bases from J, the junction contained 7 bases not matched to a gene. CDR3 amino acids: CATSTGSGQYEQYF. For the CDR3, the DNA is TGTGCCACCAGCACCGGATCGGGACAGTACGAGCAGTACTTC.

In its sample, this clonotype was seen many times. The CDR3 bases are TGTGCCAGCAGTCATCAAGCGGGACAGGGGGCCAGCGAGCAGTACTTC. This gives the protein CASSHQAGQGASEQYF. This chain links TRBV6-1 with TRBJ2-7, with 12 bases identical to TRBD1. The CDR3 spans 16 residues. Germline CDR1 MNHNS, CDR2 SASEGT. With V trimmed by 5 bases and J by 6 bases, 11 bases remained unmatched.

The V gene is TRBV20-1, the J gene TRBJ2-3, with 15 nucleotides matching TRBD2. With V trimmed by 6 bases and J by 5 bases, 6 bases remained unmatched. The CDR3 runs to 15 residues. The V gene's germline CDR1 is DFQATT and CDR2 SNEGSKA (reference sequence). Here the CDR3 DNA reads TGCAGTGCCAGGGGACTAGCGGGAGGTGTAGATACGCAGTATTTT. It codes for CSARGLAGGVDTQYF.

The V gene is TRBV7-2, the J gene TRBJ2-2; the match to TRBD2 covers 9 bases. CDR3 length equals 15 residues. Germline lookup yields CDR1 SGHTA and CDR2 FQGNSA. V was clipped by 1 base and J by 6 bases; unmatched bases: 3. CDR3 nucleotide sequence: TGTGCCAGCAGCTTAGTGGGGACTAGCTCCGGGGAGCTGTTTTTT. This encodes CASSLVGTSSGELFF.

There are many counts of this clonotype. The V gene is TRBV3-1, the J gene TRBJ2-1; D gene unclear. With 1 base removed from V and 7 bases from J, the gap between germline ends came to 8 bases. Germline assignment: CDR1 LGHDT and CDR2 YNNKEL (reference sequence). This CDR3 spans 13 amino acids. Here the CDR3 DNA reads TGTGCCAGCAGCCAAGTCATGGGGAATGAGCAGTTCTTC. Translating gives CASSQVMGNEQFF.

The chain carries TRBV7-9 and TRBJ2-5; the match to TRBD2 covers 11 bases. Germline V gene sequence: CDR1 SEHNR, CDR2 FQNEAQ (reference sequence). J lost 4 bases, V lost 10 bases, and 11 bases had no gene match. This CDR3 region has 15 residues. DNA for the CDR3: TGTGCCACCAGACTTAGCGGGGGGGAGACAGAGACCCAGTACTTC. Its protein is CATRLSGGETETQYF.

CDR3 coding DNA: TGTGCTACTCGGGACAGGGGGCAGGAGACCCAGTACTTC. It translates to CATRDRGQETQYF. This chain connects TRBV10-3 to TRBJ2-5; 12 positions agree with TRBD1. Germline assignment: CDR1 ENHRY and CDR2 SYGVKD. There are 13 residues in the CDR3.

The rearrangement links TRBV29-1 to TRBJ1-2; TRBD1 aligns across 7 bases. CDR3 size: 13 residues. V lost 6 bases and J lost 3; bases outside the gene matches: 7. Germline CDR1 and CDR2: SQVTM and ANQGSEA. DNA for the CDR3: TGCAGCGTAGTACCCGGGACAGACTATGGCTACACCTTC. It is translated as CSVVPGTDYGYTF.

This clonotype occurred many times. Here the CDR3 DNA reads TGCGCCAGCAGCGGGACAGGGGGAGTCTCTGAAGCTTTCTTT. Amino acids: CASSGTGGVSEAFF. This chain connects TRBV5-1 to TRBJ1-1; 11 bases fit TRBD1. This CDR3 is built from 14 residues. In germline, CDR1 is SGHRS, CDR2 YFSETQ. The junction had 5 bases not matched to a gene; V was cut back by 4 bases and J by 6 bases.

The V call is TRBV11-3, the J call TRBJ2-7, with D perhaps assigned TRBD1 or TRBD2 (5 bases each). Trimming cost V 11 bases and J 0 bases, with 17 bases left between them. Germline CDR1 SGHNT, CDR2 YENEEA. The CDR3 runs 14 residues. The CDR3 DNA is TGTGCCCCCGCCCCGGGACGGAGCTCCTACGAGCAGTACTTC. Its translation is CAPAPGRSSYEQYF.